The 15 T cell receptor beta chains presented below share a single source sample, sequenced in a study of shared clonotypes between healthy human individuals. Profiled with immunoSEQ multiplex PCR; TCRdb holds only in-frame clones, not every one. The data hold approximately 500,000 clones, with 95% to 97% observed a single time. Sequencing used naive CD4+ T cells sorted from blood. The subset: CD45RA+ positively selected. The source of these receptors is a young woman in good health.

The chain employs TRBV6-6 and TRBJ2-5; 9 nucleotides match TRBD2. Germline loops: CDR1 MNHNY, CDR2 SVGAGI (reference sequence). V trimming: 0 bases; J trimming: 4 bases; junction bases outside the gene matches: 6. The CDR3 loop spans 16 amino acids. CDR3 nucleotide sequence: TGTGCCAGCAGTTACTCAGGGCTAGCGGGGAGAGAGACCCAGTACTTC. This gives the protein CASSYSGLAGRETQYF.

The chain links TRBV11-2 to TRBJ2-2, with D perhaps matching TRBD1 (5 bases). Germline lookup yields CDR1 SGHAT and CDR2 FQNNGV. Trimming cost V 4 bases and J 4 bases, with 19 bases left between them. CDR3 length: 17 amino acids. CDR3 in amino acids: CASSSAWGTRGTGELFF. CDR3 in DNA: TGTGCCAGCAGCTCAGCCTGGGGCACCCGAGGCACCGGGGAGCTGTTTTTT.

This clone appeared once. The J gene is TRBJ2-7, the V gene TRBV28, with 7 bases that match TRBD2. The CDR3 is 14 residues long. Unmatched junction bases numbered 8, after V lost 7 bases and J lost 2 bases. The germline gives CDR1 MDHEN, CDR2 SYDVKM. The chain's CDR3 is CASNPGGRTYEQYF. As DNA, the CDR3 is TGTGCCAGCAACCCGGGGGGAAGGACCTACGAGCAGTACTTC.

A single count supports this clone. The DNA of the CDR3 is TGTGCCAGCAGCCAAGATGAGCCTCAGATCTACGAGCAGTACTTC. As protein: CASSQDEPQIYEQYF. The genes are TRBV4-2 and TRBJ2-7; no clear D gene. The CDR3 runs 15 residues. Germline V lookup: CDR1 LGHNA, CDR2 YNFKEQ. Trimming took 0 bases from V and 3 from J, leaving 12 bases between them.

The V and J genes are TRBV18 and TRBJ2-5; D gene ambiguous. The CDR3 sequence is 14 residues long. CDR1 KGHSH and CDR2 LQKENI come from the germline V gene. V lost 0 bases and J 0 bases, leaving 5 bases between the germline ends. The CDR3 DNA reads as TGTGCCAGCTCACCACCGTCCAACCAAGAGACCCAGTACTTC. Its protein is CASSPPSNQETQYF.

V gene TRBV18 combines with J gene TRBJ1-5; 7 bases align to TRBD1. V lost 5 bases, J lost 4 bases, and 17 bases stayed unmatched. CDR1 is KGHSH, CDR2 LQKENI, per germline. The CDR3 is 18 residues long. CDR3 DNA: TGTGCCAGCTCAGGGCCGGGACAGCGCCAGTGGGTAAATCAGCCCCAGCATTTT. Translated, it gives CASSGPGQRQWVNQPQHF.

The chain is built from TRBV19 and TRBJ1-1; possibly TRBD1 for D (5 bases). Germline CDR1 and CDR2: LNHDA and SQIVND (reference sequence). V was shortened by 5 bases and J by 2 bases, with 9 bases between the two germline ends. CDR3 length: 13 amino acids. The CDR3 sequence: CASSWDLNTEAFF. CDR3 nucleotides: TGTGCCAGTAGTTGGGACCTTAACACTGAAGCTTTCTTT. Looking up the rest from reference TRBV19 and TRBJ1-1 gives the full variable domain: DGGITQSPKYLFRKEGQNVTLSCEQNLNHDAMYWYRQDPGQGLRLIYYSQIVNDFQKGDIAEGYSVSREKKESFPLTVTSAQKNPTAFYLCASSWDLNTEAFFGQGTRLTVV.

The J gene is TRBJ2-7, the V gene TRBV4-2; 7 bases align to TRBD2. The germline V gene encodes CDR1 LGHNA and CDR2 YNFKEQ. Losses at the gene ends were 0 bases for V and 1 base for J; bases not matched to a gene: 6. CDR3 size: 16 residues. The CDR3 here is CASSQELGEGSYEQYF. In DNA, the CDR3 is TGTGCCAGCAGCCAAGAATTAGGGGAGGGATCCTACGAGCAGTACTTC.

The CDR3 region is CATSWKYGAFF. As DNA, the CDR3 is TGTGCCACCTCGTGGAAGTATGGAGCTTTCTTT. V gene TRBV10-3 combines with J gene TRBJ1-1; D is undetermined. Germline V CDR1 and CDR2: ENHRY, SYGVKD. V was pared by 10 bases and J by 10 bases, with 16 bases between. This CDR3 spans 11 amino acids.

The chain recombines TRBV4-1 with TRBJ2-1; D could derive from TRBD1 or TRBD2 (5 bases each). The germline V gene has CDR1 MGHRA and CDR2 YSYEKL. Trimming shortened V by 1 base and J by 3 bases, and 13 bases separated the two germline ends. CDR3 length equals 16 residues. CDR3 protein: CASSQGRDPVYNEQFF. The CDR3 DNA is TGCGCCAGCAGCCAAGGCCGGGACCCCGTCTACAATGAGCAGTTCTTC.

This sequence joins TRBV19 and TRBJ2-2; D is uncertain. The germline V gene encodes CDR1 LNHDA and CDR2 SQIVND (reference sequence). CDR3 length: 12 residues. V was cut by 8 bases and J by 1 base, with 5 bases left in between. The CDR3 loop reads CASHQNTGELFF. The CDR3 bases are TGTGCCAGTCACCAGAACACCGGGGAGCTGTTTTTT.

The V gene is TRBV19, the J gene TRBJ1-1; unclear D gene. The length of the CDR3 is 18 residues. Germline-derived CDR1 and CDR2 are LNHDA and SQIVND (reference sequence). The V end lost 5 bases, the J end lost 5 bases, and 27 bases lay between the germline ends. The CDR3 reads CASSPLSRGFGLRTEAFF. CDR3 DNA: TGTGCCAGTAGTCCACTGAGCCGAGGCTTCGGGTTGAGGACTGAAGCTTTCTTT.

The CDR3 nucleotides are TGTGCCAGTAGTACTGTGGGAAGGAGCGGGGGGGAGTTCTTC. Translation gives CASSTVGRSGGEFF. The J gene is TRBJ2-1, the V gene TRBV19, with 10 bases fitting TRBD2. The CDR3 consists of 14 residues. CDR1 LNHDA and CDR2 SQIVND come from the germline V gene (reference sequence). V lost 4 bases, J lost 14 bases, and 11 bases stayed unmatched.

As DNA, the CDR3 is TGTGCCAGCACATCAGGGGAATATGGCTACACCTTC. Its translation: CASTSGEYGYTF. The chain employs TRBV2 and TRBJ1-2, with D possibly TRBD1 on 6 matching bases. V lost 7 bases, J lost 5 bases, and 11 bases lay in between. This CDR3 contains 12 residues. The germline CDR1 and CDR2 sequences are SNHLY and FYNNEI.

The table lists this clone with a few counts. This chain links TRBV6-5 with TRBJ1-3; D is ambiguous. The CDR3 has 13 amino acids. Trimming left V 2 bases short and J 4 bases short, with 6 bases between. Germline CDR1 is MNHEY and CDR2 is SVGAGI. The CDR3 sequence: CASSYVLGNTIYF. CDR3 nucleotide sequence: TGTGCCAGCAGTTACGTCTTAGGAAACACCATATATTTT.